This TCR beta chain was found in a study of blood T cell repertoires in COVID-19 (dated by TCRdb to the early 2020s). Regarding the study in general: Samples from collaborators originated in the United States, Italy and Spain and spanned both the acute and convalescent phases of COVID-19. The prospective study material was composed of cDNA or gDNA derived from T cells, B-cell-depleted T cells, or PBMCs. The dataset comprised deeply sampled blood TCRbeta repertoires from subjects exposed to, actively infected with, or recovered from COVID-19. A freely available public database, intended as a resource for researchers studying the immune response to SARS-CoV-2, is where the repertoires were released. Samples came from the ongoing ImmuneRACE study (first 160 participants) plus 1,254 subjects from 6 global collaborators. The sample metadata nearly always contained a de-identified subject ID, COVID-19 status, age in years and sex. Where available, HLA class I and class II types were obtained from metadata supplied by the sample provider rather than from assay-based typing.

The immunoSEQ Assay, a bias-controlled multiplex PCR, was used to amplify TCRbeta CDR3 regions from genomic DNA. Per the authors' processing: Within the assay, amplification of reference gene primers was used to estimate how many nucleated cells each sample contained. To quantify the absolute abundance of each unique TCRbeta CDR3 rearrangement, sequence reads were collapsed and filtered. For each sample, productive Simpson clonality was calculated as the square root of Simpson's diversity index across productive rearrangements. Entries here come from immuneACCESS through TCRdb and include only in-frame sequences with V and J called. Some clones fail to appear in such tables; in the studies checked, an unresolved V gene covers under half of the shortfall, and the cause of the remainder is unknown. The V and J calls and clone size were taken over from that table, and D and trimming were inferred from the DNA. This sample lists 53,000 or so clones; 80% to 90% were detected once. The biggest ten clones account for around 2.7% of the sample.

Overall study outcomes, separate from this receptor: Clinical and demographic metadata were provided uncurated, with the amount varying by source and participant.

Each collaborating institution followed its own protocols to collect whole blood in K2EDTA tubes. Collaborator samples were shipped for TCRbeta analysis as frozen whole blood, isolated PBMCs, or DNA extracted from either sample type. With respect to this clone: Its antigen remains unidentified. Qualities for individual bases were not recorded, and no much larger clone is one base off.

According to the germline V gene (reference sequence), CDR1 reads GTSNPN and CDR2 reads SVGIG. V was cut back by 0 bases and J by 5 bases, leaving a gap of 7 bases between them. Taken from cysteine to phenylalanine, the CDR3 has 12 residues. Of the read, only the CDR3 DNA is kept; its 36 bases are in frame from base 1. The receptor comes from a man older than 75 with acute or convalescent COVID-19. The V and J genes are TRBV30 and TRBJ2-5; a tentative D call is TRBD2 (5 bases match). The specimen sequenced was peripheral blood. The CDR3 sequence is CAWSVRVETQYF. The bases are TGTGCCTGGAGTGTGCGGGTTGAGACCCAGTACTTC. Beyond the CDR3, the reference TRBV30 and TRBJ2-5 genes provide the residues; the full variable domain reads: SQTIHQWPATLVQPVGSPLSLECTVEGTSNPNLYWYRQAAGRGLQLLFYSVGIGQISSEVPQNLSASRPQDRQFILSSKKLLLSDSGFYLCAWSVRVETQYFGPGTRLLVL.